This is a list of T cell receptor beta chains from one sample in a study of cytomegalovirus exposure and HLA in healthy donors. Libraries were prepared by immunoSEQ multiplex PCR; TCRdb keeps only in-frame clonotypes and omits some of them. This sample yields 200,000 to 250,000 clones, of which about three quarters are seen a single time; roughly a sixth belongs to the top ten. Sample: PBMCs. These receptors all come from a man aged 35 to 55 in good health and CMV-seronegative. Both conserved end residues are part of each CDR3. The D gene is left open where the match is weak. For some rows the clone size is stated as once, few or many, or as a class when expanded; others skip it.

CDR3 DNA: TGTGCCAGCAGCGATTCGGGACAGTTTTATGGCTACACCTTC; CDR3 protein: CASSDSGQFYGYTF; clone size: once; V gene: TRBV28; J gene: TRBJ1-2; D gene: TRBD1; CDR3 length: 14
CDR3 DNA: TGTGCCAGTAGTAGAAGAAAGCGGGAGGGCCTTGATGAGCAGTTCTTC; CDR3 protein: CASSRRKREGLDEQFF; clone size: NA; V gene: TRBV19; J gene: TRBJ2-1; D gene: TRBD2; CDR3 length: 16
CDR3 DNA: TGTGCCAGTAGTGTTACAGCCTACAATGAGCAGTTCTTC; CDR3 protein: CASSVTAYNEQFF; clone size: NA; V gene: TRBV19; J gene: TRBJ2-1; D gene: NA; CDR3 length: 13
CDR3 DNA: TGTGCCAGCAGCGGGGAGGGGGCTGGAAACACCATATATTTT; CDR3 protein: CASSGEGAGNTIYF; clone size: NA; V gene: TRBV2; J gene: TRBJ1-3; D gene: NA; CDR3 length: 14
CDR3 DNA: TGTGCCAGTAGTATTGGACAGGGGGCAGGTATTAATGAAAAACTGTTTTTT; CDR3 protein: CASSIGQGAGINEKLFF; clone size: once; V gene: TRBV19; J gene: TRBJ1-4; D gene: TRBD1; CDR3 length: 17
CDR3 DNA: TGTGCCAGCAGGTTCGGGGGGGCGAACACCGGGGAGCTGTTTTTT; CDR3 protein: CASRFGGANTGELFF; clone size: NA; V gene: TRBV2; J gene: TRBJ2-2; D gene: TRBD2; CDR3 length: 15
CDR3 DNA: TGCAGTGCTAGTCCGGTGGGGGAGCTGTTTTTT; CDR3 protein: CSASPVGELFF; clone size: NA; V gene: TRBV20-1; J gene: TRBJ2-2; D gene: NA; CDR3 length: 11
CDR3 DNA: TGCGCCAGCAATCTAGGACTAGCAGTCGGGGAGCTGTTTTTT; CDR3 protein: CASNLGLAVGELFF; clone size: once; V gene: TRBV5-1; J gene: TRBJ2-2; D gene: TRBD2; CDR3 length: 14
CDR3 DNA: TGCGCCAGCAGCTCGACTAGCGGGAGGGTTCCCGGGGAGCTGTTTTTT; CDR3 protein: CASSSTSGRVPGELFF; clone size: NA; V gene: TRBV5-1; J gene: TRBJ2-2; D gene: TRBD2; CDR3 length: 16
CDR3 DNA: TGTGCCACCAGCAGAGATCGGGGGAACACTGAAGCTTTCTTT; CDR3 protein: CATSRDRGNTEAFF; clone size: NA; V gene: TRBV15; J gene: TRBJ1-1; D gene: NA; CDR3 length: 14
CDR3 DNA: TGTGCCAGTAGTGCCCGTGGACAATATGAGCAGTTCTTC; CDR3 protein: CASSARGQYEQFF; clone size: NA; V gene: TRBV19; J gene: TRBJ2-1; D gene: NA; CDR3 length: 13